This entry is about one T cell receptor (beta chain). Its antigen is as yet unknown. Libraries were prepared by immunoSEQ multiplex PCR; TCRdb keeps only in-frame clonotypes and omits some of them. The table has under 150,000 clones, 90% seen once. The entry originates in a study of graft-versus-host responses after intestinal transplantation. Study at large: Uniformly, recipients were administered anti-thymocyte globulin induction with subsequent tacrolimus and steroids for 2 to 3 years. Study-wide findings and caveats: The presence of high graft-versus-host to host-versus-graft clonal ratios in allografts characterized patients with graft-donor T cell macrochimerism. GvH clonotypes were identified within recipient marrow, with a subset emerging first in ileum or blood. The study associated peak circulating GvH clone levels with early post-transplant HvG declines.

The CDR3 covers 15 residues. The junction had 3 bases not matched to a gene; V was cut back by 4 bases and J by 4 bases. The germline gives CDR1 SGHAT, CDR2 FQDESV (reference sequence). The source was unstimulated CD4+ T cells sorted from spleen or lymph node cells, collected before intestinal transplant. The sequence came from a human donor who received an intestinal transplant. The chain recombines TRBV11-1 with TRBJ2-2, with 10 nucleotides matching TRBD1. The CDR3 DNA sequence: TGTGCCAGCAGCTCAGACAGGGGGCGCACCGGGGAGCTGTTTTTT. Its translation: CASSSDRGRTGELFF.